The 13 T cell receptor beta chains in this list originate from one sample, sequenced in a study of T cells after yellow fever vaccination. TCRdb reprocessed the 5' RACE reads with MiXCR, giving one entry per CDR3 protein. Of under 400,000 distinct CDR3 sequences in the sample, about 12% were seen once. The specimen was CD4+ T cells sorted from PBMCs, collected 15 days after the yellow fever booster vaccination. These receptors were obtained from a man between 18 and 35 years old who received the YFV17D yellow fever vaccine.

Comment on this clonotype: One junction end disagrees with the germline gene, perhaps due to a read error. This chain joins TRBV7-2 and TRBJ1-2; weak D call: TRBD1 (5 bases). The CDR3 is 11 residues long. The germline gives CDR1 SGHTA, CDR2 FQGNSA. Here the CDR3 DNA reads TGTGCCAGCAGCTTAGCATCGGGACTGTTCTTC. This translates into CASSLASGLFF. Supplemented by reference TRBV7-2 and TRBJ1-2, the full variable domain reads GAGVSQSPSNKVTEKGKDVELRCDPISGHTALYWYRQSLGQGLEFLIYFQGNSAPDKSGLPSDRFSAERTGGSVSTLTIQRTQQEDSAVYLCASSLASGLFFGSGTRLTVV.

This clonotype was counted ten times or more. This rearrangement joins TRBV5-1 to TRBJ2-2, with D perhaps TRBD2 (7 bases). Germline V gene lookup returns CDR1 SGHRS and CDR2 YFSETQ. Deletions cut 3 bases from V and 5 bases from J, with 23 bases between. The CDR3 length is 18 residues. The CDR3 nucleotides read TGCGCCAGCAGCTACGGGGGGCCACGCGACTTCAGAACCGGGGAGCTGTTTTTT. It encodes CASSYGGPRDFRTGELFF.

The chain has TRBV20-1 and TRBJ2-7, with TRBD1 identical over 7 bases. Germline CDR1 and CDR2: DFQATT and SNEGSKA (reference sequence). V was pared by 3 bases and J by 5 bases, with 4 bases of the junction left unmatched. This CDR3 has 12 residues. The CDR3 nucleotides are TGCAGTGCTAGTAACAGGGGCCACGAGCAGTACTTC. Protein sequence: CSASNRGHEQYF.

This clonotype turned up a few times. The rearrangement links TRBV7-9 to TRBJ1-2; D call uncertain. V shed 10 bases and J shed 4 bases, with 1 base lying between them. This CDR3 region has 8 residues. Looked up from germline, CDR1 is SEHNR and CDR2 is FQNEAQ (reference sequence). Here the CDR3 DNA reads TGTGCCATCTATGGCTACACCTTC. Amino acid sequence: CAIYGYTF.

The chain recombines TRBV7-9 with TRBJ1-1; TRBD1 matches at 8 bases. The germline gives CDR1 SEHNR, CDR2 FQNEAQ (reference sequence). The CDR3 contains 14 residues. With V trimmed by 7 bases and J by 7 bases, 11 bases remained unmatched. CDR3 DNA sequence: TGTGCCAGCAACCACAGGGGGGCGGCGCGTGAAGCTTTCTTT. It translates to CASNHRGAAREAFF.

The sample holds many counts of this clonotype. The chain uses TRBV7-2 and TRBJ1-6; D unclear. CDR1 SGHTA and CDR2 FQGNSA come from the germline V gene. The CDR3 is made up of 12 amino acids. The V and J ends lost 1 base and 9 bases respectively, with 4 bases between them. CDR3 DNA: TGTGCCAGCAGCTTAGAAGGTTCACCCCTCCACTTT. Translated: CASSLEGSPLHF.

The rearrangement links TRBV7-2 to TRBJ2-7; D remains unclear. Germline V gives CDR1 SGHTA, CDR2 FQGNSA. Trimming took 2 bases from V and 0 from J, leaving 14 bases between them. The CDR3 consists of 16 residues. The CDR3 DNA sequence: TGTGCCAGCAGCTTAATGTCCGCAGGAAGCTCCTACGAGCAGTACTTC. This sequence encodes CASSLMSAGSSYEQYF.

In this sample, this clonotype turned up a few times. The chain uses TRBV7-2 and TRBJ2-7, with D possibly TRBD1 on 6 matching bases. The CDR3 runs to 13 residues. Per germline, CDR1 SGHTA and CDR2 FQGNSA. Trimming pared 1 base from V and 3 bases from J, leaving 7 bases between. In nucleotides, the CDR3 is TGTGCCAGCAGCTTAGGGACAGTCTACGAGCAGTACGTC. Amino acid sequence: CASSLGTVYEQYV.

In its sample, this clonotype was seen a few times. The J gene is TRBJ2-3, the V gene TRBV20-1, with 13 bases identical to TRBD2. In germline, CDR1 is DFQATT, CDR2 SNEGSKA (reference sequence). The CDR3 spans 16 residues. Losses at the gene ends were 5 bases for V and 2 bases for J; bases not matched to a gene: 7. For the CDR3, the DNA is TGCAGTGCTGCAAGACTAGCGGGGGGACCCACAGATACGCAGTATTTT. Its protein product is CSAARLAGGPTDTQYF.

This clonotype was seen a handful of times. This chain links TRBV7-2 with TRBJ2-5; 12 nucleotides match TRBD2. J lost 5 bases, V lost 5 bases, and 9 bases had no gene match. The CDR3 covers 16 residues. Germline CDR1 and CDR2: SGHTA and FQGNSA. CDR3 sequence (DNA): TGTGCCAGCAGCCCGAGTCTAGCGGGGGGGCGGGAGACCCAGTACTTC. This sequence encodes CASSPSLAGGRETQYF.

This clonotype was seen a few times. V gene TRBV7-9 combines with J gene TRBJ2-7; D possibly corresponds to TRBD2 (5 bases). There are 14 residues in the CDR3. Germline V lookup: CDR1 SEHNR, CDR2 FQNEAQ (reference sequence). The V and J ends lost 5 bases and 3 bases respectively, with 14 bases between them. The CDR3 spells CASSRSAGFYEQYV. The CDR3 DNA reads TGTGCCAGCAGCCGATCGGCGGGCTTCTACGAGCAGTACGTC.

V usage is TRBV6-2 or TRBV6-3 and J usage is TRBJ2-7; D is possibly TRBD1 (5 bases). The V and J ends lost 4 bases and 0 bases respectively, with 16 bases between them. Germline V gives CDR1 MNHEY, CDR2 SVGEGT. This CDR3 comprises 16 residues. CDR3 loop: CASSSYAGRGSYEQYV. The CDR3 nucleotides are TGTGCCAGCAGTTCGTATGCAGGGCGAGGCTCCTACGAGCAGTACGTC.

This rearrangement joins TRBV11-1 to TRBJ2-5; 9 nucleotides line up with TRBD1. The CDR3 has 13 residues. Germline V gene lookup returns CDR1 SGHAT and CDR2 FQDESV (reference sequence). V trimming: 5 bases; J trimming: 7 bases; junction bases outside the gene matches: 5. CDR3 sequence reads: CASSGQGTGTQYF. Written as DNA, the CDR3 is TGTGCCAGCAGCGGACAGGGGACAGGGACCCAGTACTTC.